What follows are 10 T cell receptor beta chains derived from one specimen sequenced in a study of blood T cell repertoires in COVID-19. TCRdb's table, derived via immunoSEQ multiplex PCR, lists solely in-frame clones and lacks some. The table has approximately 140,000 clones, roughly 83% seen once; the top ten hold more than 1.2%. Sequences were obtained from peripheral blood. The receptors shown here come from a man aged 60 to 69 with acute or convalescent COVID-19.

In this sample, this clone turned up once. The chain's CDR3 is CASSLNERQQFF. DNA of the CDR3: TGTGCCAGCAGCCTAAATGAGCGCCAGCAGTTCTTC. The V call is TRBV14, the J call TRBJ2-1; no clear D. The CDR3 consists of 12 residues. The V and J ends lost 4 bases and 11 bases respectively, with 12 bases between them. Per the germline V gene, CDR1 is SGHDN and CDR2 is FVKESK.

The chain joins TRBV5-1 to TRBJ1-1; D is possibly TRBD1 (6 bases). The CDR3 runs 11 residues. The germline gives CDR1 SGHRS, CDR2 YFSETQ. The V and J ends lost 6 bases and 8 bases respectively, with 11 bases between them. CDR3 in amino acids: CASNQQGEAFF. CDR3 nucleotide sequence: TGCGCCAGCAACCAACAGGGAGAAGCTTTCTTT.

The rearrangement uses TRBV3-1 (or the pseudogene TRBV3-2) and TRBJ2-7; D not resolved. CDR1 is LGHDT and CDR2 is YNNKEL in the germline V gene (reference sequence). V lost 2 bases and J 2 bases, leaving 7 bases between the germline ends. CDR3 length: 13 residues. CDR3 coding DNA: TGTGCCAGCAGCCAATTAGAGACCTACGAGCAGTACTTC. It translates to CASSQLETYEQYF.

The rearrangement links TRBV6-1 to TRBJ1-2; maybe TRBD1 (6 bases). This CDR3 contains 16 residues. CDR1 and CDR2 (germline): MNHNS, SASEGT. Trimming removed 0 bases from V and 5 bases from J, with 16 bases in between. Here the CDR3 reads CASSEALGGAGYGYTF. The CDR3 nucleotides read TGTGCCAGCAGTGAAGCCCTGGGGGGGGCAGGGTATGGCTACACCTTC.

The rearrangement uses TRBV10-3 and TRBJ2-7; D perhaps matches TRBD1 (5 bases). Looked up from germline, CDR1 is ENHRY and CDR2 is SYGVKD. The V and J ends lost 6 bases and 2 bases respectively, with 8 bases between them. The CDR3 covers 12 residues. The chain's CDR3 is CAIRTDAYEQYF. CDR3 coding DNA: TGTGCCATCAGGACAGACGCCTACGAGCAGTACTTC.

This clone appeared once. The rearrangement links TRBV27 to TRBJ1-1; D perhaps matches TRBD1 (5 bases). CDR1 is MNHEY, CDR2 SMNVEV, per germline (reference sequence). Trimming stripped 5 bases from V and 5 bases from J, with 18 bases between. The CDR3 is 15 amino acids. The DNA of the CDR3 is TGTGCCAGCAGTCCCATGGACATTAGATGGACTGAAGCTTTCTTT. It yields the protein CASSPMDIRWTEAFF.

This chain joins TRBV10-2 and TRBJ2-5; 7 bases are shared with TRBD1. Germline trimming cut 6 bases from V and 0 bases from J; bases unmatched to any gene: 7. CDR1 and CDR2 from the germline V gene are WSHSY and SAAADI. The CDR3 extends over 15 amino acids. As DNA, the CDR3 is TGCGCCAGCAGGGGGACAGAGGGATACCAAGAGACCCAGTACTTC. It encodes CASRGTEGYQETQYF.

This chain joins TRBV5-6 and TRBJ1-6; 7 bases align to TRBD1. CDR3 size: 14 residues. V shed 6 bases and J 5 bases; nucleotides not matched to a gene: 5. Germline CDR1 and CDR2: SGHDT and YYEEEE. The CDR3 reads CASTHRGNNSPLHF. CDR3 sequence (DNA): TGTGCCAGCACCCACAGGGGAAATAATTCACCCCTCCACTTT.

The CDR3 is CASSAPQGGRREQYF. In DNA form, the CDR3 reads TGTGCCAGCAGCGCCCCTCAGGGGGGTCGGCGCGAGCAGTACTTC. The genes are TRBV28 and TRBJ2-7, with D possibly TRBD1 on 7 matching bases. Germline V CDR1 and CDR2: MDHEN, SYDVKM. The ends were cut back, 6 bases at V and 6 bases at J, with 21 bases in the middle. There are 15 residues in the CDR3.

The chain recombines TRBV7-2 with TRBJ1-4; D uncertain. CDR3 size: 14 residues. V was clipped by 1 base and J by 4 bases, with 7 bases between them. From germline, CDR1 is SGHTA and CDR2 FQGNSA. CDR3 sequence reads: CASSLDGNNEKLFF. As DNA, the CDR3 is TGTGCCAGCAGCTTAGACGGGAATAATGAAAAACTGTTTTTT.